Below, one TCR beta chain is given with its context. What it binds is unknown. This specimen comes from a study of T cells after posttransplantation cyclophosphamide. This CDR3 is 12 amino acids long. Germline loops: CDR1 SNHLY, CDR2 FYNNEI. V trimming: 4 bases; J trimming: 8 bases; junction bases outside the gene matches: 1. Sequencing used immunoSEQ multiplex PCR; TCRdb keeps in-frame clones, though not all of them. This table holds more than 12,000 clones, roughly four fifths found once. Regarding the study as a whole: After PTCy, TRB diversity resembled that of CNI/methotrexate controls.

This clonotype was sampled from a man aged 45-65 years. Sequencing was done on a sample of memory CD4+ T cells sorted from PBMCs. This chain uses TRBV2 with TRBJ1-1; 10 bases are a match to TRBD1. CDR3 nucleotides: TGTGCCAGCAGTGGGGACAGGGGAGAAGCTTTCTTT. Translation gives CASSGDRGEAFF.